The sequence of this T cell receptor (beta chain) was determined in a study of blood T cell repertoires in COVID-19. The overall study: Sites across the United States, Italy and Spain contributed samples from acute and convalescent COVID-19. Sources were T cells, B-cell-depleted T cells, or PBMCs; the material itself was cDNA or gDNA.

The CDR3 runs 17 residues. Trimming pared 0 bases from V and 0 bases from J, leaving 14 bases between. Per germline, CDR1 LGHDT and CDR2 YNNKEL (reference sequence). Profiled with immunoSEQ multiplex PCR; TCRdb holds only in-frame clones, not every one. The repertoire holds a few hundred thousand clones, with about nine tenths as singletons. The TCR comes from a woman aged 40 to 50 who had recovered from COVID-19. The sequencing sample was made of peripheral blood. The chain links TRBV3-1 (or the pseudogene TRBV3-2) to TRBJ2-5, with D possibly being TRBD2 (6 bases). The CDR3 protein is CASSQDYGTPYQETQYF. In DNA, the CDR3 is TGTGCCAGCAGCCAAGACTATGGGACTCCGTACCAAGAGACCCAGTACTTC.